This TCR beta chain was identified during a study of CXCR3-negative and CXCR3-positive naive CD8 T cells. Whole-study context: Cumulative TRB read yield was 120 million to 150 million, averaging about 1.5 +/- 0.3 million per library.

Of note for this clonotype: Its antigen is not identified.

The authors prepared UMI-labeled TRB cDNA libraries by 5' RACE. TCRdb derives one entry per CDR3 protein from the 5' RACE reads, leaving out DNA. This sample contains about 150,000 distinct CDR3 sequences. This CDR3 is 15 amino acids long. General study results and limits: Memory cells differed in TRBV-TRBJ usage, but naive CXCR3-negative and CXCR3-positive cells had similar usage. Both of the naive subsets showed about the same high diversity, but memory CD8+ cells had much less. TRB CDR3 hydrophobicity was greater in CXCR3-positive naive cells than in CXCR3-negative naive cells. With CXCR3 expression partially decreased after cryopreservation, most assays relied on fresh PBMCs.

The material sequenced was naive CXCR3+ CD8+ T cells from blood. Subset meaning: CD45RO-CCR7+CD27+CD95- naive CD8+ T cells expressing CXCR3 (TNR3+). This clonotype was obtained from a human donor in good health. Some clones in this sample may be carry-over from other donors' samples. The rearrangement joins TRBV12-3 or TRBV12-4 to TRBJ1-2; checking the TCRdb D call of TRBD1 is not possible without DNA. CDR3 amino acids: CASSFGKGSSDGYTF.